The source of this TCR beta chain is a study of T cell changes during pregnancy in multiple sclerosis. TCRdb's copy holds only in-frame clones and misses some; the assay was immunoSEQ multiplex PCR. Of about 59,000 clones in the sample, roughly nine tenths were seen once. Trimming shortened V by 1 base and J by 2 bases, and 9 bases separated the two germline ends. From germline, CDR1 is MNHNS and CDR2 SASEGT. The CDR3 has 15 amino acids. The rearrangement links TRBV6-1 to TRBJ1-5; no definite D call. Sequences were derived from peripheral blood, sampled in the third trimester of pregnancy. The TCR comes from a female donor in good health, enrolled as a control in a pregnancy study. The CDR3 DNA sequence: TGTGCCAGCAGTGAAGGGTACGGAGGCAATCAGCCCCAGCATTTT. Residues: CASSEGYGGNQPQHF.